These T cell receptor beta chains were read from a single sample in a study of early T cells in non-severe SARS-CoV-2 infection. From the 5' RACE reads, TCRdb called clonotypes with MiXCR, one entry per CDR3 protein. The sample contains 110,000 or so distinct CDR3 sequences, around 10% of which appear only once. The sequenced sample was whole blood. These receptors originate from an adult who was a healthcare worker with PCR-confirmed SARS-CoV-2 infection or an uninfected control (not recorded which). The CDR3 runs from the conserved cysteine through the conserved F or W. Fields, in order: V gene, clone size, D gene, CDR3 length, J gene, CDR3 protein, CDR3 DNA. A D gene is named only where the DNA matches it firmly. For some rows the clone size is stated as once, few or many, or as a class when expanded; others skip it.

TRBV12-3/TRBV12-4,many,NA,13,TRBJ1-6,CASSFRDNSPLHF,TGTGCCAGCAGCTTCAGGGATAATTCACCCCTCCACTTT
TRBV5-1,NA,TRBD1,15,TRBJ1-4,CASSEGGTANEKLFF,TGCGCCAGCAGCGAGGGCGGGACAGCTAATGAAAAACTGTTTTTT
TRBV28,NA,NA,12,TRBJ2-7,CASSLRVGGQYF,TGTGCCAGCAGTTTACGGGTGGGAGGGCAGTACTTC
TRBV4-1,many,NA,13,TRBJ1-5,CASSQNTDQPQHF,TGCGCCAGCAGCCAGAATACGGATCAGCCCCAGCATTTT
TRBV3-1,NA,NA,15,TRBJ2-5,CASSQDLATYETQYF,TGTGCCAGCAGCCAAGATTTGGCGACCTACGAGACCCAGTACTTC
TRBV18,few,TRBD1,13,TRBJ1-1,CASSRDRGTEAFF,TGTGCCAGCTCAAGGGACAGGGGAACTGAAGCTTTCTTT
TRBV20-1,many,NA,15,TRBJ2-7,CSARALTRGNHEQYF,TGCAGTGCTAGAGCTTTAACTCGGGGAAATCACGAGCAGTACTTC
TRBV24-1,NA,NA,15,TRBJ2-4,CATSDFKDRGNIQYF,TGTGCCACCAGTGATTTCAAGGATCGGGGAAACATTCAGTACTTC
TRBV5-5,NA,NA,16,TRBJ1-4,CASSLTPSSTNEKLFF,TGTGCCAGCAGCTTGACTCCATCCTCAACTAATGAAAAACTGTTTTTT
TRBV12-5,NA,TRBD2,14,TRBJ2-1,CASVSGKTYNEQFF,TGTGCTAGTGTTAGCGGGAAGACCTACAATGAGCAGTTCTTC
TRBV7-9,few,TRBD1,16,TRBJ2-7,CASSPWGQGLSYEQYF,TGTGCCAGCAGCCCATGGGGACAGGGCCTCTCCTACGAGCAGTACTTC
TRBV24-1,NA,NA,13,TRBJ1-2,CAAGDGRDYGYTF,TGTGCCGCGGGGGACGGAAGGGACTATGGCTACACCTTC
TRBV20-1,few,TRBD2,14,TRBJ2-5,CSAKTSGALETQYF,TGCAGTGCCAAGACTAGCGGGGCCCTGGAGACCCAGTACTTC
TRBV3-1,few,NA,13,TRBJ2-7,CASSHIDKYEQYF,TGTGCCAGCAGCCACATAGACAAATACGAGCAGTACTTC
TRBV5-1,NA,NA,16,TRBJ1-5,CASSLGGSPAEQPQHF,TGCGCCAGCAGCTTGGGGGGCTCCCCTGCGGAACAGCCCCAGCATTTT
TRBV14,few,NA,15,TRBJ1-1,CASSPATGPNTEAFF,TGTGCCAGCAGCCCTGCGACAGGACCGAACACTGAAGCTTTCTTT
TRBV5-1,few,TRBD1,16,TRBJ1-1,CASSFGAGGKNTEAFF,TGCGCCAGCAGCTTTGGGGCAGGGGGCAAAAACACTGAAGCTTTCTTT
TRBV29-1,NA,TRBD2,15,TRBJ2-4,CSVMPSGGSKNIQYF,TGCAGCGTTATGCCTAGCGGGGGGAGCAAAAACATTCAGTACTTC
TRBV6-1,many,TRBD2,17,TRBJ2-7,CASSELLPGLVGYEQYF,TGTGCCAGCAGTGAGCTTTTACCGGGACTAGTAGGGTACGAGCAGTACTTC
TRBV5-4,NA,NA,16,TRBJ2-3,CASGGIGDSSTDTQYF,TGTGCCAGCGGGGGGATCGGAGATTCTAGCACAGATACGCAGTATTTT
TRBV29-1,few,NA,15,TRBJ2-3,CSVDGAAGGTDTQYF,TGCAGCGTTGATGGGGCGGCAGGGGGGACTGATACGCAGTATTTT
TRBV28,NA,NA,17,TRBJ2-1,CASSPWDVLSSYNEQFF,TGTGCCAGCAGTCCATGGGACGTACTAAGCTCCTACAATGAGCAGTTCTTC
TRBV27,NA,NA,14,TRBJ2-3,CASSLGLAVDTQYF,TGTGCCAGCAGTTTGGGGTTAGCAGTAGATACGCAGTATTTT
TRBV28,NA,NA,12,TRBJ1-1,CASSPGNREAFF,TGTGCCAGCAGTCCAGGGAACCGCGAGGCTTTCTTT
TRBV6-5,NA,NA,15,TRBJ2-7,CASSYPAERGYEQYF,TGTGCCAGCAGTTACCCGGCGGAGAGGGGGTACGAGCAGTACTTC
TRBV15,few,TRBD1,15,TRBJ2-3,CATSRVGQATDTQYF,TGTGCCACCAGCAGAGTAGGACAGGCCACAGATACGCAGTATTTT
TRBV7-8,NA,NA,15,TRBJ1-1,CASSLALGPNTEAFF,TGTGCCAGCAGCTTAGCGTTAGGGCCAAACACTGAAGCTTTCTTT
TRBV6-5,many,NA,14,TRBJ2-1,CASRIAVLNNEQFF,TGTGCCAGCAGGATAGCGGTACTGAACAATGAGCAGTTCTTC
TRBV12-3/TRBV12-4,NA,TRBD2,17,TRBJ2-7,CASSPYDQREGSYEQYF,TGTGCCAGCAGTCCGTATGATCAGCGGGAGGGCTCCTACGAGCAGTACTTC
TRBV18,few,NA,17,TRBJ1-2,CASSLYTEVRGGYGYTF,TGTGCCAGCTCACTCTACACGGAGGTCAGGGGCGGCTATGGCTACACCTTC
TRBV20-1,many,NA,11,TRBJ2-1,CSAAGDNEQFF,TGCAGTGCCGCAGGGGACAATGAGCAGTTCTTC
TRBV18,NA,TRBD1,18,TRBJ2-2,CASSTLQWTGGDTGELFF,TGTGCCAGCTCAACGTTGCAATGGACAGGGGGCGACACCGGGGAGCTGTTTTTT
TRBV3-1,NA,TRBD1,15,TRBJ1-5,CASSQGDRDDQPQHF,TGTGCCAGCAGCCAAGGGGACAGGGACGATCAGCCCCAGCATTTT
TRBV24-1,NA,NA,17,TRBJ2-1,CATSDPSPGPTNNEQFF,TGTGCCACCAGTGATCCCTCCCCGGGACCCACTAACAATGAGCAGTTCTTC
TRBV5-1,NA,NA,13,TRBJ2-7,CASSEGLAYEQYF,TGCGCCAGCAGCGAGGGCCTTGCCTACGAGCAGTACTTC
TRBV28,NA,TRBD2,17,TRBJ2-3,CASSSTRLAGVPDTQYF,TGTGCCAGCAGTTCTACCAGACTAGCGGGAGTTCCAGATACGCAGTATTTT
TRBV7-3,NA,TRBD1,12,TRBJ2-1,CASSATGTVWFF,TGTGCCAGCAGCGCAACCGGGACAGTTTGGTTCTTC
TRBV5-5,NA,TRBD1,15,TRBJ2-5,CASSPWDRGQETQYF,TGTGCCAGCAGCCCATGGGACAGGGGTCAAGAGACCCAGTACTTC
TRBV20-1,few,TRBD2,14,TRBJ2-5,CSAGTSGQQETQYF,TGCAGTGCCGGGACTAGCGGCCAGCAAGAGACCCAGTACTTC
TRBV18,many,NA,13,TRBJ1-4,CASSPGSGEKLFF,TGTGCCAGCTCACCCGGGTCGGGTGAAAAACTGTTTTTT
TRBV20-1,NA,TRBD1,13,TRBJ1-2,CSASRDSGYGYTF,TGCAGTGCTAGTCGGGACAGCGGCTATGGCTACACCTTC
TRBV7-8,NA,TRBD2,17,TRBJ2-5,CASSWRLAGLLQETQYF,TGTGCCAGCAGCTGGCGACTAGCGGGACTCCTACAAGAGACCCAGTACTTC
TRBV14,many,NA,15,TRBJ1-6,CASSQDLGGNSPLHF,TGTGCCAGCAGCCAAGATTTGGGCGGGAATTCACCCCTCCACTTT
TRBV12-3/TRBV12-4,NA,NA,14,TRBJ2-3,CASLKLGATDTQYF,TGTGCCAGCCTCAAGCTCGGGGCGACAGATACGCAGTATTTT